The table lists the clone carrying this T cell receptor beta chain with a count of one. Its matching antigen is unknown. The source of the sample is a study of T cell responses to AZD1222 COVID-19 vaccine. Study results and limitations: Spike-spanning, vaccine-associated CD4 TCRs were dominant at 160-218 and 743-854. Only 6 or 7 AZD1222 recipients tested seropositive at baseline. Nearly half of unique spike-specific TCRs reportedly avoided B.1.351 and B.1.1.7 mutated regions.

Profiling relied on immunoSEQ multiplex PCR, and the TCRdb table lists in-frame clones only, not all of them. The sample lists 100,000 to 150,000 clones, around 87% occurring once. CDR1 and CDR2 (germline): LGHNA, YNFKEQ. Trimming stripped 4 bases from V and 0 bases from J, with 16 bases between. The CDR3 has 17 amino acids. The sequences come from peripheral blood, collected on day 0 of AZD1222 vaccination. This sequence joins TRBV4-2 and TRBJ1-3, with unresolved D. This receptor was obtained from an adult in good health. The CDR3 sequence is CASSLSYQGSSGNTIYF. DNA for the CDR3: TGTGCCAGCAGCCTAAGCTACCAAGGGTCCTCTGGAAACACCATATATTTT.